This T cell receptor (beta chain) came from a study of early T cells in non-severe SARS-CoV-2 infection. For the study at large: Sequencing was performed on bulk RNA from unsorted whole blood, leaving chains unpaired. Notes on the study in general: The VDJdb matching leaned toward anti-spike CD8 responses and overlooked private and CD4 specificities.

Unique molecular identifiers were attached to individual cDNA molecules. TCRdb reprocessed the 5' RACE reads via MiXCR and lists one record per CDR3 protein. The data contain approximately 97,000 distinct CDR3 sequences, about 11% of them seen just once; the ten biggest clones take up around 4.7%. Remarks on this clonotype: Its antigen is as yet unknown.

The CDR3 covers 14 residues. Trimming stripped 5 bases from V and 8 bases from J, with 19 bases between. Germline CDR1 and CDR2: DFQATT and SNEGSKA (reference sequence). The chain employs TRBV20-1 and TRBJ1-3; the D is unclear. The sequence was obtained from an adult who was a healthcare worker with PCR-confirmed SARS-CoV-2 infection or an uninfected control (not recorded which). The sample here was whole blood, taken at baseline. The DNA for the CDR3 is TGCAGTGCTCGGGTCATTGGCGGCACAGACACCATATATTTT. Translating it yields CSARVIGGTDTIYF.